The clone carrying this TCR beta chain was seen a handful of times. The record originates from a study of blood T cells in healthy people across ages. Next came a second PCR, run for about 7 to 12 cycles, which used a sample-barcoded 5' primer along with a J-beta primer mix. TCRdb fed the 5' RACE reads into MiXCR, producing one record per CDR3 protein. Among 1.5 million to 2 million distinct CDR3 sequences, 28% were seen once, and the ten largest hold 7.7%. Trimming took 6 bases from V and 0 from J; bases not matched to a gene: 5. The CDR3 runs to 15 residues. Looked up from germline, CDR1 is DFQATT and CDR2 is SNEGSKA (reference sequence).

The rearrangement links TRBV20-1 to TRBJ2-1, with 10 bases identical to TRBD1. The sample consisted of blood. This receptor was obtained from a woman in her thirties in good health. The CDR3 DNA follows: TGCAGTGCCAGGGGACAGGGGATCTCCTACAATGAGCAGTTCTTC. This sequence encodes CSARGQGISYNEQFF.